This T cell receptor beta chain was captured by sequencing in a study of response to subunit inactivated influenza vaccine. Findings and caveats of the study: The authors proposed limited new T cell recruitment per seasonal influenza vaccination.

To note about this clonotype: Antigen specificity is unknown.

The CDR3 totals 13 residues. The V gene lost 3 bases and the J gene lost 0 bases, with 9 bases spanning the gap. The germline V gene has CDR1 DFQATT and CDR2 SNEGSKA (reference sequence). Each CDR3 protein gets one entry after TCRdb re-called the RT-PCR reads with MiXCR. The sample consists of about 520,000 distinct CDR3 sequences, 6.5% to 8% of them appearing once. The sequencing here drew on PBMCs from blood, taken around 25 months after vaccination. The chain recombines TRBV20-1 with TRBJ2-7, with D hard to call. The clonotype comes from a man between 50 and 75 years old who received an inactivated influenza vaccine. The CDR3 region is CSASNLLSYEQYF. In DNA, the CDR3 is TGCAGTGCTAGCAACTTACTCTCCTACGAGCAGTACTTC.